The present entry profiles one T cell receptor beta chain with its context. The data derive from a study of blood T cell repertoires in COVID-19. On the study more broadly: Samples representing acute and convalescent COVID-19 were sourced from the United States, Italy and Spain.

Assay: immunoSEQ multiplex PCR; the TCRdb copy retains only in-frame clones and omits some. The table shows fewer than 400,000 clones, with over 70% occurring only once. The participants were between about 18 and 90 years old and came from 20 to 30 US areas. In assigning cohorts, the study relied on participant-reported clinical history. Germline V gives CDR1 KGHDR, CDR2 SFDVKD. The ends lost 8 bases at V and 5 bases at J; junction bases unmatched: 4. The length of the CDR3 is 13 residues. The sequence was collected from a man in his thirties or forties who had recovered from COVID-19. V is TRBV24-1 and J is TRBJ2-1, with 8 bases aligning to TRBD1. The sequenced sample was PBMCs or T cells enriched from blood (not recorded which). CDR3: CATNSGGHNEQFF. The DNA of the CDR3 is TGTGCCACCAATTCAGGGGGCCACAATGAGCAGTTCTTC.